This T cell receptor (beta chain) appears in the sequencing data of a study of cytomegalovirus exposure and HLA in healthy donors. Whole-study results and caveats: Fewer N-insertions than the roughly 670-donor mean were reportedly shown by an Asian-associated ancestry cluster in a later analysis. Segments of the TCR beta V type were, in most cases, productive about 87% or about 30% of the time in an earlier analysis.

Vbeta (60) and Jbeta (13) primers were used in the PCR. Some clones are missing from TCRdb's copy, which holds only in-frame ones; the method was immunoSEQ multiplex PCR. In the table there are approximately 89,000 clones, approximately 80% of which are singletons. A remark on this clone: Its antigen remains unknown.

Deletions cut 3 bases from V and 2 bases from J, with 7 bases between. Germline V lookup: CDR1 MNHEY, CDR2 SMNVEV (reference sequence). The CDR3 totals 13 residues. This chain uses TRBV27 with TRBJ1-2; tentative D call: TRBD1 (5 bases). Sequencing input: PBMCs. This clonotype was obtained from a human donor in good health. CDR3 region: CASSLTENYGYTF. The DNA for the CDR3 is TGTGCCAGCAGTTTGACAGAGAACTATGGCTACACCTTC.